Listed here is a single TCR beta chain. Its target is not known. Primers: 60 Vbeta forward and 13 Jbeta reverse. Data came from immunoSEQ multiplex PCR; TCRdb stores just in-frame clones and leaves some out. Of 200,000 or so clones detected, around 77% appear once; the ten largest clones hold 2.9%. This specimen belongs to a study of cytomegalovirus exposure and HLA in healthy donors. Study observations and caveats: High sensitivity and specificity were reportedly achieved when the classifier diagnosed cytomegalovirus status. In vitro work confirmed that a few CMV-associated chains recognize CMV antigens. Analyzed later, association rates of TCRs varied across HLA loci, with DRB1 most and HLA-C fewest.

Germline loops: CDR1 SGHDN, CDR2 FVKESK. This CDR3 spans 15 amino acids. With V trimmed by 4 bases and J by 4 bases, 7 bases remained unmatched. The gene calls are TRBV14 and TRBJ2-7; 10 nucleotides agree with TRBD1. The specimen sequenced was PBMCs. The clonotype comes from a woman aged 25-40 years in good health and CMV-seronegative. The CDR3 reads CASSLYGTGAYEQYF. As DNA, the CDR3 is TGTGCCAGCAGCCTATACGGGACAGGGGCTTACGAGCAGTACTTC.